The present entry profiles one T cell receptor beta chain with its context. What antigen it recognizes has not been identified. No much larger clonotype is one base removed from it; base qualities were not supplied. This sample is drawn from a study of blood T cell repertoires in COVID-19 (dated by TCRdb to 2018 to 2021). Background on the whole study: Collaborator samples came from the United States, Italy and Spain and covered acute and convalescent phases of COVID-19. Samples were obtained from the ongoing ImmuneRACE study (first 160 participants) and from about 1,300 subjects provided by 6 global collaborators. Subjects who had been exposed to COVID-19, were actively infected with it, or had recovered from it provided the deeply sampled blood TCRbeta repertoires that made up the dataset. The prospective study material was composed of cDNA or gDNA derived from T cells, B-cell-depleted T cells, or PBMCs. The repertoires were released in a freely available public database intended as a resource for research on the immune response to SARS-CoV-2. Where HLA class I and class II types were available, the types were taken from metadata supplied by the sample provider, not from assay-based typing. The sample metadata nearly always contained a de-identified subject ID, COVID-19 status, age in years and sex.

V is cut back by 4 bases and J by 3 bases, with 9 bases in the junction unmatched. The germline V gene (reference sequence) provides CDR1 LNHDA and CDR2 SQIVND. The CDR3 covers 18 residues, taking in both the cysteine and the phenylalanine. Only CDR3 DNA is held: 54 bases, read in frame from base 1. Each collaborating institution followed its own protocols to collect whole blood in K2EDTA tubes. For TCRbeta analysis, collaborators shipped samples in one of three forms: frozen whole blood, isolated PBMCs, or DNA extracted from either of those sample types. General findings and caveats noted by the study authors: How much clinical and demographic metadata was included differed by source and by participant, and the metadata was provided uncurated.

TCRbeta CDR3 regions were amplified from genomic DNA by means of the immunoSEQ Assay, a bias-controlled multiplex PCR. For the original study's pipeline: The number of nucleated cells in each sample was estimated from the amplification of reference gene primers within the assay. To quantify the absolute abundance of each unique TCRbeta CDR3 rearrangement, sequence reads were collapsed and filtered. For each sample, productive Simpson clonality was calculated as the square root of Simpson's diversity index over productive rearrangements. TCRdb obtained this table from immuneACCESS and retained in-frame rearrangements with V and J assigned. These tables miss some clones; where compared with another copy, unresolved V genes account for less than half of the shortfall, and the remainder is unexplained. Clone size and V and J calls were adopted from that table, with D and trimming inferred from the DNA. The sample has 250,000 to 350,000 clones on record, roughly 89% of them singletons. Jointly, the top ten make up 3% of the sample.

The sequencing input was peripheral blood. The origin of this receptor is a woman aged 30 to 39 with active or convalescent COVID-19. The V and J segments used are TRBV19 and TRBJ2-1, with 13 bases matching TRBD2. The CDR3 corresponds to CASSTGTSGAVGYNEQFF. The sequenced DNA: TGTGCCAGTAGTACCGGGACTAGCGGGGCAGTGGGCTACAATGAGCAGTTCTTC.